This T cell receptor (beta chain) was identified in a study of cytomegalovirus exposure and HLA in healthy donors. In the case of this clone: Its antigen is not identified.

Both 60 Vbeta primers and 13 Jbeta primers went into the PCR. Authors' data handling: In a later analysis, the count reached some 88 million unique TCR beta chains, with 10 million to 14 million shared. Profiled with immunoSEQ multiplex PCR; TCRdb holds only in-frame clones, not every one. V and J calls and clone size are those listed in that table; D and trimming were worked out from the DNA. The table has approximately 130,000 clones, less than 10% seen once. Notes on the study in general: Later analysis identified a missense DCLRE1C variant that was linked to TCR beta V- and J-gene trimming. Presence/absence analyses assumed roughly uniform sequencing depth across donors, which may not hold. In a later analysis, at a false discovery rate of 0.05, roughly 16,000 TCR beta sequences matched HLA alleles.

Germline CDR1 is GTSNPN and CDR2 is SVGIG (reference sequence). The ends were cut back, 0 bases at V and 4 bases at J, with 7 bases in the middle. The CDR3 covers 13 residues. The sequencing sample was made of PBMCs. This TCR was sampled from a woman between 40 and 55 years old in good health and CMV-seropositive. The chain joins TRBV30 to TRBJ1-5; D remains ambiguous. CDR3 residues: CAWSVAENQPQHF. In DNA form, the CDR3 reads TGTGCCTGGAGTGTGGCGGAAAATCAGCCCCAGCATTTT.